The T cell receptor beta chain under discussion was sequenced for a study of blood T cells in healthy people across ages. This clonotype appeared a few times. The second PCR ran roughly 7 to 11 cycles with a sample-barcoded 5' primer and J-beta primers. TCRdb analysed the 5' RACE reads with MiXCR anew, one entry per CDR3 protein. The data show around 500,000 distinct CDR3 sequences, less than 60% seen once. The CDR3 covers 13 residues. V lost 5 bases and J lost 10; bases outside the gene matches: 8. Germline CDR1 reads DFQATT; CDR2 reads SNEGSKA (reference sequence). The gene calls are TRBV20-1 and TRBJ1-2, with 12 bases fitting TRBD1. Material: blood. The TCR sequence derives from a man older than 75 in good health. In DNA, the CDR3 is TGCAGTGCTCGAACCGGGACAGGGGGCTTCTACACCTTC. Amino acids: CSARTGTGGFYTF.